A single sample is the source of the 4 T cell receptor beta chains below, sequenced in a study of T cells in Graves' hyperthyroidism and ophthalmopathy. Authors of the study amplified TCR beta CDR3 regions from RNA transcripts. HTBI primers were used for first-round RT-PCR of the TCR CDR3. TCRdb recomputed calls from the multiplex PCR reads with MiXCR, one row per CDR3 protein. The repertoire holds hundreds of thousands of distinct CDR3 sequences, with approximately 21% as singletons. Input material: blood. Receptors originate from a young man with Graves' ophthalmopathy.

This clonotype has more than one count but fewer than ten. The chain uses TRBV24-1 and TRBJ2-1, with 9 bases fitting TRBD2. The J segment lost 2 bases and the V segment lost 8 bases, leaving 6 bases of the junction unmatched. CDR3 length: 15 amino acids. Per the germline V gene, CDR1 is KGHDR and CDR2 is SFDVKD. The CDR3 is CATMASGKAYNEQFF. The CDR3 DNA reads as TGTGCCACCATGGCTAGCGGGAAGGCCTACAATGAGCAGTTCTTC.

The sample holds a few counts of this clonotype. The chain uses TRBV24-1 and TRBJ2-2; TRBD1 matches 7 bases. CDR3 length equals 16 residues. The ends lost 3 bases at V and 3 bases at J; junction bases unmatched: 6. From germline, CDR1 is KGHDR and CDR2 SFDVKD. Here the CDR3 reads CATSDTGEADTGELFF. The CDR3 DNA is TGTGCCACCAGTGATACAGGGGAAGCGGACACCGGGGAGCTGTTTTTT.

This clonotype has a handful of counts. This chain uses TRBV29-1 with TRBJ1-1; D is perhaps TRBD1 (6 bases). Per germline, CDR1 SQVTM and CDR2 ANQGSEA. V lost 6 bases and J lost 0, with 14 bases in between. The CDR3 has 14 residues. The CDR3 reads CSVPTGDMNTEAFF. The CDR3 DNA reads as TGCAGCGTACCGACAGGTGACATGAACACTGAAGCTTTCTTT.

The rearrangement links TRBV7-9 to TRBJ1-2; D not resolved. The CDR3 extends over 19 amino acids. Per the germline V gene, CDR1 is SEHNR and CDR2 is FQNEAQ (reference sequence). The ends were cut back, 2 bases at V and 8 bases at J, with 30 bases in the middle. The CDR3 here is CASSLPRRPDPERQEGYTF. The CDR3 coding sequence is TGTGCCAGCAGCTTACCTCGCAGGCCGGATCCTGAGCGGCAGGAGGGCTACACCTTC.